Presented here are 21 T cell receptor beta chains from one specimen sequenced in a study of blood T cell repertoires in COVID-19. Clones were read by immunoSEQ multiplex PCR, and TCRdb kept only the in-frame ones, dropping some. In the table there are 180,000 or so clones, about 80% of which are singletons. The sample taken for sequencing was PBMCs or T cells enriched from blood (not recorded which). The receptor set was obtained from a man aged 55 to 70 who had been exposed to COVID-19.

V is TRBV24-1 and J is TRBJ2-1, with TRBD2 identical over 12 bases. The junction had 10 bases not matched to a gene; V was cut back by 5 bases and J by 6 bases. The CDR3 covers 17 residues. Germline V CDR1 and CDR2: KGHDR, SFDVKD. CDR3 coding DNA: TGTGCCACCAGTGGAACCTCCGCGGGACTAGCGGGCAATGAGCAGTTCTTC. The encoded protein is CATSGTSAGLAGNEQFF.

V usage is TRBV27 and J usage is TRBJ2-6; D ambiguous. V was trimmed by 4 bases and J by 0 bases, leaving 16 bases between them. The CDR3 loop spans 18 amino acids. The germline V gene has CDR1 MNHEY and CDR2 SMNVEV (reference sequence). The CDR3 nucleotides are TGTGCCAGCAGTTCATCCCCCCCGAGGAGCTCTGGGGCCAACGTCCTGACTTTC. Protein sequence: CASSSSPPRSSGANVLTF.

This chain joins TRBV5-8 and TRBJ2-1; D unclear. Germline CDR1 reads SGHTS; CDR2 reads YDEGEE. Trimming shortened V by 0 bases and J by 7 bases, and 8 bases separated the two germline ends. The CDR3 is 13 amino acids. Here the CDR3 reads CASSLGLPNEQFF. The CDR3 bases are TGTGCCAGCAGCTTGGGACTTCCTAATGAGCAGTTCTTC.

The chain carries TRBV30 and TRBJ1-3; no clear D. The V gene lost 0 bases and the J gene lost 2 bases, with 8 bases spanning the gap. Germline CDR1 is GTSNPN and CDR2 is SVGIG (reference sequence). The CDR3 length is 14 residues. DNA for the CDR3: TGTGCCTGGAGTGTACAAGTGGCTGGAAACACCATATATTTT. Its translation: CAWSVQVAGNTIYF.

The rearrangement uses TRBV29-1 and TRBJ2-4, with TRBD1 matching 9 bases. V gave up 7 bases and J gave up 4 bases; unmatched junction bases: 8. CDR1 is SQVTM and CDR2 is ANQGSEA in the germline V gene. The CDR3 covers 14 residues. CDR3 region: CSANQGTGKNIQYF. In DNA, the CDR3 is TGCAGCGCCAACCAAGGGACAGGGAAAAACATTCAGTACTTC.

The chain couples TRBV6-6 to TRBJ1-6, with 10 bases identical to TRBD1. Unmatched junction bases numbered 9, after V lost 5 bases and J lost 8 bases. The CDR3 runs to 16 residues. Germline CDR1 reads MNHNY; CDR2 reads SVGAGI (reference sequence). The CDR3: CASSRRAGTGDSPLHF. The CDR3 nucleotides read TGTGCCAGCAGTCGACGGGCCGGGACAGGGGATTCACCCCTCCACTTT.

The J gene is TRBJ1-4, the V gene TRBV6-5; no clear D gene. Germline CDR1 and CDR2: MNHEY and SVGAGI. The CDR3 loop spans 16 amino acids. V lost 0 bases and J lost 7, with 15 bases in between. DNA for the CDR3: TGTGCCAGCAGTTACTCGACTGGGAGGATCGGTGAAAAACTGTTTTTT. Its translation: CASSYSTGRIGEKLFF.

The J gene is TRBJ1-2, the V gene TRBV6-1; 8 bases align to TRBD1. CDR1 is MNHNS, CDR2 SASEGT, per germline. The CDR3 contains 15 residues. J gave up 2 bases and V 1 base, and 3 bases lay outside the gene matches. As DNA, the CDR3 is TGTGCCAGCAGTGAAGGGACAGGGCGAAACTATGGCTACACCTTC. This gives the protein CASSEGTGRNYGYTF.

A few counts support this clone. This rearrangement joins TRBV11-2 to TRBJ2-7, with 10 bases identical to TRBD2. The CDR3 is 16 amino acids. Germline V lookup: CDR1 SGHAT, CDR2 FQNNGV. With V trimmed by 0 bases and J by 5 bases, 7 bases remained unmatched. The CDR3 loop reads CASSLDGASGSHEQYF. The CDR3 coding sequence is TGTGCCAGCAGCTTAGACGGGGCTAGCGGGAGCCACGAGCAGTACTTC.

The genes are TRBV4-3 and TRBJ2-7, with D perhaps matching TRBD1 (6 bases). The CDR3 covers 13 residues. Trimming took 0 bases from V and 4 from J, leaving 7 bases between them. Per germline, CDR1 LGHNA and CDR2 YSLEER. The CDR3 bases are TGCGCCAGCAGCCAAGAACAGGGATACGAGCAGTACTTC. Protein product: CASSQEQGYEQYF.

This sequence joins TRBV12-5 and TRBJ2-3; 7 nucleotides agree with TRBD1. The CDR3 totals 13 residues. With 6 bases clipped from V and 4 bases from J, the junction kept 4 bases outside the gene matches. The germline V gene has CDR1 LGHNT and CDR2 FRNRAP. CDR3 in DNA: TGTGCTAGTGGAGGGGACAGCTCAGATACGCAGTATTTT. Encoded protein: CASGGDSSDTQYF.

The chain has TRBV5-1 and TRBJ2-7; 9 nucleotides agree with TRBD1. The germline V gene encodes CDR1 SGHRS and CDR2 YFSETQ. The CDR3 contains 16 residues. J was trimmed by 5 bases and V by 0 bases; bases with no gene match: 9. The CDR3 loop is CASSLATGQGSHEQYF. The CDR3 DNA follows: TGCGCCAGCAGCTTGGCAACGGGACAGGGTTCCCACGAGCAGTACTTC.

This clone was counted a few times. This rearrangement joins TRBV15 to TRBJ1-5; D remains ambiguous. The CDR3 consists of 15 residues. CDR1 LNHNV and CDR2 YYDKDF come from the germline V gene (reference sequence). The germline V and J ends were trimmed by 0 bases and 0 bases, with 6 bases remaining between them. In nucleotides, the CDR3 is TGTGCCACCAGCAGAGATGCGGATAGCAATCAGCCCCAGCATTTT. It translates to CATSRDADSNQPQHF.

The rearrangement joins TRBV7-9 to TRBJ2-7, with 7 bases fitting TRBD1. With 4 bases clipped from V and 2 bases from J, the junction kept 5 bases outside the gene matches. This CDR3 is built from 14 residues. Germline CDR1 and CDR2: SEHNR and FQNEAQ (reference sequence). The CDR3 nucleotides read TGTGCCAGCAGCTCAAGGACAGGAGCCTACGAGCAGTACTTC. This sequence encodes CASSSRTGAYEQYF.

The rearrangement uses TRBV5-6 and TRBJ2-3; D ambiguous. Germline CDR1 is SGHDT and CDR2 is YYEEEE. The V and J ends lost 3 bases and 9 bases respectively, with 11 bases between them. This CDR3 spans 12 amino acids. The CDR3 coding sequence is TGTGCCAGCAGCTCGTCCCTACAGACGCAGTATTTT. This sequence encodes CASSSSLQTQYF.

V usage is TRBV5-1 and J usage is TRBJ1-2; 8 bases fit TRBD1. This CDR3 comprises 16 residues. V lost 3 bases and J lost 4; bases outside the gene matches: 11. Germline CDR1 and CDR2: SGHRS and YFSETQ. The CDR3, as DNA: TGCGCCAGCAGCTCTAGGAGACAGGGGATGTCCTATGGCTACACCTTC. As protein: CASSSRRQGMSYGYTF.

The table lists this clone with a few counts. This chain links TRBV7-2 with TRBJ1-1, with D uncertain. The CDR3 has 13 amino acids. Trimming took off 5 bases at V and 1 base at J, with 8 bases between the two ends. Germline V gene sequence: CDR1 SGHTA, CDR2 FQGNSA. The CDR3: CASSQRQNTEAFF. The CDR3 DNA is TGTGCCAGCAGCCAAAGACAGAACACTGAAGCTTTCTTT.

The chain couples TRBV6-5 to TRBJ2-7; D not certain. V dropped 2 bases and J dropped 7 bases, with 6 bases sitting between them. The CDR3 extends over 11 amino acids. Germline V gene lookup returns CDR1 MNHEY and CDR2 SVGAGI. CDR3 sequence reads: CASSYLEEQYF. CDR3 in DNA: TGTGCCAGCAGTTACCTGGAGGAGCAGTACTTC.

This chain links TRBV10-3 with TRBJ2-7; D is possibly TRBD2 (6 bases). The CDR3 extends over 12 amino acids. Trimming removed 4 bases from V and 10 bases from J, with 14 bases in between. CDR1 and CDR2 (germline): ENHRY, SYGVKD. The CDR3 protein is CAISGGDSHQYF. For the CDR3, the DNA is TGTGCCATCAGTGGGGGGGACTCCCACCAGTACTTC.

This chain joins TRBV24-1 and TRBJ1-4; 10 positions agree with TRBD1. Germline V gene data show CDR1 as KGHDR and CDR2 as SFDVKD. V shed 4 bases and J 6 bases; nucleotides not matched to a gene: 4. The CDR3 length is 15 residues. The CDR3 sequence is CATSETGTGDEKLFF. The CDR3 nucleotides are TGTGCCACCAGTGAAACCGGGACAGGGGATGAAAAACTGTTTTTT.

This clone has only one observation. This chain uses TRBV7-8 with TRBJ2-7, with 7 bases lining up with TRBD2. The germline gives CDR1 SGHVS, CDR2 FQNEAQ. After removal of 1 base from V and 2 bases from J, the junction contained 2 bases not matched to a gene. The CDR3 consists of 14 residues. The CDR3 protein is CASSLGEGTYEQYF. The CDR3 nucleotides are TGTGCCAGCAGCTTAGGGGAGGGGACCTACGAGCAGTACTTC.